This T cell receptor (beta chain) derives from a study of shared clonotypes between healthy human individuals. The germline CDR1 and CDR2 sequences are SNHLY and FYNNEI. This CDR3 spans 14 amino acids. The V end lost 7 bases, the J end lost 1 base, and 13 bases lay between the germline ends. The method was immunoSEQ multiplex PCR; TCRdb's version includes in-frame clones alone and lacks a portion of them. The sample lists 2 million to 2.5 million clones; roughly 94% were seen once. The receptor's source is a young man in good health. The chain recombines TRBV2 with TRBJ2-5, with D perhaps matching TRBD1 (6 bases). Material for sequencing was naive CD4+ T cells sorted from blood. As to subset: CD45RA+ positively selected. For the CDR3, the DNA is TGTGCCAGCACCCCAGGGGAGATCCAAGAGACCCAGTACTTC. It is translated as CASTPGEIQETQYF. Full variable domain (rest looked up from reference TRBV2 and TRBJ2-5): EPEVTQTPSHQVTQMGQEVILRCVPISNHLYFYWYRQILGQKVEFLVSFYNNEISEKSEIFDDQFSVERPDGSNFTLKIRSTKLEDSAMYFCASTPGEIQETQYFGPGTRLLVL.